This T cell receptor (beta chain) was sequenced in a study of blood T cell repertoires in COVID-19. In the study overall: From the United States, Italy and Spain came samples of acute and convalescent COVID-19.

Per germline, CDR1 SGHRS and CDR2 YFSETQ. The CDR3 length is 12 residues. V was cut by 5 bases and J by 2 bases, with 8 bases left in between. Data came from immunoSEQ multiplex PCR; TCRdb stores just in-frame clones and leaves some out. Found here are about 320,000 clones, about 85% of them singletons; the top ten hold around 1.8%. Sequenced material: PBMCs or T cells enriched from blood (not recorded which). This TCR was recovered from a woman in her twenties or thirties who had been exposed to COVID-19. V gene TRBV5-1 combines with J gene TRBJ2-7; D is perhaps TRBD1 (6 bases). As DNA, the CDR3 is TGCGCCAGCAGTCGGGACACCTACGAGCAGTACTTC. Residues: CASSRDTYEQYF.